This T cell receptor beta chain is drawn from a study of control samples from healthy donors and cancer patients (dated by TCRdb to between 2020 and 2021). CDR1 is given as SGHDN and CDR2 as FVKESK, both from the germline V gene. From cysteine to phenylalanine, the CDR3 is 16 amino acids long. CDR3 DNA only is kept here, 48 bases in frame from base 1. Trimming accounts for 4 bases at V and 2 bases at J, while the number of junction bases matched to no gene is 5. Library preparation employed the immunoSEQ multiplex PCR assay. Drawn from immuneACCESS, this table holds only the in-frame rearrangements with V and J called that TCRdb kept. Clones are partly lost; checked studies trace under half to an unresolved V gene and leave the rest unexplained. Here the sample has approximately 100,000 clones; around nine tenths occur a single time. Of the sample, 11% to 15% is held by the ten largest clones. About this clone: Its antigen has not been determined. The record has no base qualities; no much larger clone is one base away.

The clonotype was recovered from a man aged 25-40 years in good health. Sequencing was carried out using blood. This receptor chain uses TRBV14 and TRBJ2-3; 11 nucleotides in the junction match TRBD2. The CDR3 here reads CASSPRLAGYTDTQYF. The DNA sequence is given as TGTGCCAGCAGCCCCCGACTAGCGGGATACACAGATACGCAGTATTTT.